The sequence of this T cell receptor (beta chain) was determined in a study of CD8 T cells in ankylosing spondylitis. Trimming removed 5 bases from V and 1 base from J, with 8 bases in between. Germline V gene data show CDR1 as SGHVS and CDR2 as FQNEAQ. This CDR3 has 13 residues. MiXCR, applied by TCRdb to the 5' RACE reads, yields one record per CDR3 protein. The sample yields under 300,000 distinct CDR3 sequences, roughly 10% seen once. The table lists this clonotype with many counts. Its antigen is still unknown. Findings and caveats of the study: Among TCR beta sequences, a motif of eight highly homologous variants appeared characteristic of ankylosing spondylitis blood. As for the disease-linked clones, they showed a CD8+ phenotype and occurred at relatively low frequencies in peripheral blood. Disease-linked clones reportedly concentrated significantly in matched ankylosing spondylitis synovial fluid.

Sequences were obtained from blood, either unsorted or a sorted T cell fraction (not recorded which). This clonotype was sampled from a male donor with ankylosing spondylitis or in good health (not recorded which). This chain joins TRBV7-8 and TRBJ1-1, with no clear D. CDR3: CASSRRGNTEAFF. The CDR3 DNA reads TGTGCCAGCAGCCGACGTGGGAACACTGAAGCTTTCTTT.